The 30 T cell receptor beta chains below come from one sample, sequenced in a study of cytomegalovirus exposure and HLA in healthy donors. PCR amplification relied on 60 Vbeta primers (plus 13 Jbeta primers). Assay used: immunoSEQ multiplex PCR; TCRdb lists only in-frame clones, some missing. The sample shows about 110,000 clones, nearly 70% of them seen only once. The sample consisted of PBMCs. These TCRs come from a woman aged 70-85 years in good health and CMV-seropositive.

The chain uses TRBV5-1 and TRBJ2-1, with a weak D call TRBD1 (5 bases). The CDR3 loop spans 18 amino acids. The germline gives CDR1 SGHRS, CDR2 YFSETQ. V was trimmed by 3 bases and J by 0 bases, leaving 19 bases between them. DNA of the CDR3: TGCGCCAGCAGCTCCGCCGTCGACAGTTACTCCTCCTACAATGAGCAGTTCTTC. Protein sequence: CASSSAVDSYSSYNEQFF.

The V gene is TRBV19, the J gene TRBJ2-3; D is possibly TRBD2 (6 bases). Looked up from germline, CDR1 is LNHDA and CDR2 is SQIVND (reference sequence). Trimming shortened V by 6 bases and J by 6 bases, and 13 bases separated the two germline ends. The CDR3 contains 13 residues. Here the CDR3 DNA reads TGTGCCAGTAGCGAAACCGGAGGGGATACGCAGTATTTT. Translating gives CASSETGGDTQYF.

The J gene is TRBJ1-2, the V gene TRBV10-3, with a tentative D call TRBD1 (6 bases). Germline loops: CDR1 ENHRY, CDR2 SYGVKD. V gave up 3 bases and J gave up 8 bases, with 16 bases separating them. This CDR3 comprises 14 residues. For the CDR3, the DNA is TGTGCCATCAGTGAAATTGGGGACAAGGAAGGCTACACCTTC. Translated: CAISEIGDKEGYTF.

The chain uses TRBV6-6 and TRBJ2-1; 8 bases map to TRBD2. CDR3 length equals 13 residues. The trim removed 4 bases at V and 13 bases at J, leaving 9 bases unmatched. Germline CDR1 and CDR2: MNHNY and SVGAGI (reference sequence). CDR3 coding DNA: TGTGCCAGCAGTTCCCTACTAGCGGCTCTCCAGTTCTTC. It yields the protein CASSSLLAALQFF.

The chain recombines TRBV5-8 with TRBJ1-1; 10 nucleotides line up with TRBD1. Per germline, CDR1 SGHTS and CDR2 YDEGEE. The CDR3 spans 14 residues. Losses at the gene ends were 2 bases for V and 4 bases for J; bases not matched to a gene: 2. Here the CDR3 DNA reads TGTGCCAGCAGCTTAGGGACAGGGGCCACTGAAGCTTTCTTT. This translates into CASSLGTGATEAFF.

The chain recombines TRBV30 with TRBJ1-1, with D perhaps matching TRBD1 (5 bases). The germline CDR1 and CDR2 sequences are GTSNPN and SVGIG (reference sequence). Trimming pared 5 bases from V and 1 base from J, leaving 17 bases between. The CDR3 is 15 residues long. Here the CDR3 DNA reads TGTGCCTGGGAGATACGGGGACTATCGAACACTGAAGCTTTCTTT. It yields the protein CAWEIRGLSNTEAFF.

This rearrangement joins TRBV5-1 to TRBJ2-2; no clear D gene. Per germline, CDR1 SGHRS and CDR2 YFSETQ. The CDR3 spans 16 residues. With 4 bases removed from V and 3 bases from J, the gap between germline ends came to 16 bases. DNA for the CDR3: TGCGCCAGCAGCCCGGAGACGGCTTTGTACACCGGGGAGCTGTTTTTT. Its protein is CASSPETALYTGELFF.

The table lists this clone with a few counts. The V and J genes are TRBV4-1 and TRBJ1-6; D gene unclear. The CDR3 covers 13 residues. Germline CDR1 and CDR2: MGHRA and YSYEKL. V was cut by 0 bases and J by 7 bases, with 4 bases left in between. CDR3 coding DNA: TGCGCCAGCAGCCAAGACAGAAATTCACCCCTCCACTTT. This translates into CASSQDRNSPLHF.

The table lists this clone with a count of one. The chain recombines TRBV15 with TRBJ2-1, with D tentatively TRBD2 (6 bases). Germline CDR1 reads LNHNV; CDR2 reads YYDKDF (reference sequence). The CDR3 contains 15 residues. Trimming cost V 3 bases and J 8 bases, with 17 bases left between them. The CDR3, as DNA: TGTGCCACCAGCAGGGTCCGGGAGAATATAGATGAGCAGTTCTTC. This codes for CATSRVRENIDEQFF.

The V call is TRBV7-8, the J call TRBJ1-2, with D maybe TRBD1 (5 bases). This CDR3 comprises 16 residues. V lost 5 bases, J lost 6 bases, and 22 bases lay in between. Germline loops: CDR1 SGHVS, CDR2 FQNEAQ. This CDR3 reads CASSHDRDSKSDGYTF. CDR3 sequence (DNA): TGTGCCAGCAGCCACGACCGGGACTCGAAGAGCGATGGCTACACCTTC.

The chain uses TRBV7-8 and TRBJ2-7; D gene uncertain. The CDR3 runs to 14 residues. The germline V gene has CDR1 SGHVS and CDR2 FQNEAQ. With 2 bases removed from V and 0 bases from J, the gap between germline ends came to 8 bases. DNA of the CDR3: TGTGCCAGCAGCTTATATCTCAGCTCCTACGAGCAGTACTTC. This sequence encodes CASSLYLSSYEQYF.

V gene TRBV27 combines with J gene TRBJ1-6; TRBD1 aligns across 7 bases. This CDR3 is 16 amino acids long. The ends lost 5 bases at V and 9 bases at J; junction bases unmatched: 13. Germline V gene lookup returns CDR1 MNHEY and CDR2 SMNVEV (reference sequence). The CDR3 loop is CASSRQGTAFGSPLHF. In DNA, the CDR3 is TGTGCCAGCAGTCGCCAGGGGACAGCCTTCGGTTCACCCCTCCACTTT.

The V and J genes are TRBV11-2 and TRBJ2-7; possibly TRBD2 for D (5 bases). The CDR3 consists of 15 residues. V lost 3 bases and J 1 base, leaving 13 bases between the germline ends. Germline CDR1 is SGHAT and CDR2 is FQNNGV. Here the CDR3 reads CASSLSGAGSYEQYF. CDR3 nucleotides: TGTGCCAGCAGCTTGTCGGGTGCGGGTTCCTACGAGCAGTACTTC. Variable domain in full (rest from reference TRBV11-2 and TRBJ2-7): EAGVAQSPRYKIIEKRQSVAFWCNPISGHATLYWYQQILGQGPKLLIQFQNNGVVDDSQLPKDRFSAERLKGVDSTLKIQPAKLEDSAVYLCASSLSGAGSYEQYFGPGTRLTVT.

The rearrangement joins TRBV29-1 to TRBJ1-1; D is perhaps TRBD1 (5 bases). Germline CDR1 is SQVTM and CDR2 is ANQGSEA. V lost 7 bases and J lost 6, with 9 bases in between. This CDR3 comprises 10 residues. In DNA, the CDR3 is TGCAGCGCCGGGGGTCCTGAAGCTTTCTTT. Its translation: CSAGGPEAFF.

The chain is built from TRBV10-3 and TRBJ1-1; 8 bases agree with TRBD1. The germline CDR1 and CDR2 sequences are ENHRY and SYGVKD. This CDR3 is 14 amino acids long. Trimming cost V 6 bases and J 0 bases; bases outside gene matches: 3. CDR3 coding DNA: TGTGCCATCAGCGGGACAGGTATGAACACTGAAGCTTTCTTT. As protein: CAISGTGMNTEAFF.

The chain recombines TRBV7-2 with TRBJ2-1, with 11 bases aligning to TRBD2. This CDR3 region has 15 residues. Germline trimming cut 5 bases from V and 2 bases from J; bases unmatched to any gene: 2. Per the germline V gene, CDR1 is SGHTA and CDR2 is FQGNSA. The CDR3 sequence: CASSASGGTYNEQFF. Here the CDR3 DNA reads TGTGCCAGCAGCGCTAGCGGGGGGACCTACAATGAGCAGTTCTTC.

This sequence joins TRBV7-9 and TRBJ2-2; 8 positions agree with TRBD1. V shed 5 bases and J 4 bases; nucleotides not matched to a gene: 12. The CDR3 consists of 17 residues. Germline V gene sequence: CDR1 SEHNR, CDR2 FQNEAQ (reference sequence). The CDR3 DNA is TGTGCCAGCAGCCCTAGAGGGGGACAGGTCTTCACCGGGGAGCTGTTTTTT. Residues: CASSPRGGQVFTGELFF.

V usage is TRBV7-2 and J usage is TRBJ1-1; 9 nucleotides align to TRBD1. CDR3 length: 13 amino acids. V was clipped by 6 bases and J by 9 bases; unmatched bases: 8. The V gene's germline CDR1 is SGHTA and CDR2 FQGNSA. The CDR3 spells CASRPGQGTKAFF. CDR3 bases: TGTGCCAGCAGACCGGGACAGGGTACGAAAGCTTTCTTT.

The V call is TRBV2, the J call TRBJ2-2; D call uncertain. The CDR3 length is 16 residues. The V end was cut by 1 base, the J end by 1 base, with 10 bases between. CDR1 SNHLY and CDR2 FYNNEI come from the germline V gene. CDR3: CASSEEGGLNTGELFF. For the CDR3, the DNA is TGTGCCAGCAGTGAAGAAGGCGGATTGAACACCGGGGAGCTGTTTTTT.

This clone was detected once. The chain couples TRBV7-2 to TRBJ1-1; D might be TRBD1 (5 bases). Deletions cut 1 base from V and 5 bases from J, with 14 bases between. Germline CDR1 SGHTA, CDR2 FQGNSA. This CDR3 is built from 15 residues. CDR3 nucleotide sequence: TGTGCCAGCAGCTTAGGTGGGGCCCTGGGAACTGAAGCTTTCTTT. Its translation: CASSLGGALGTEAFF.

The chain links TRBV6-5 to TRBJ1-2; D uncertain. The CDR3 runs 14 residues. Germline V gives CDR1 MNHEY, CDR2 SVGAGI. V gave up 2 bases and J gave up 4 bases, with 11 bases separating them. The CDR3, as DNA: TGTGCCAGCAGTTACGGGCCGACACTCTATGGCTACACCTTC. Its translation is CASSYGPTLYGYTF.

The chain carries TRBV15 and TRBJ1-4; 10 bases fit TRBD1. The CDR3 totals 18 residues. V shed 5 bases and J 3 bases; nucleotides not matched to a gene: 12. The V gene's germline CDR1 is LNHNV and CDR2 YYDKDF (reference sequence). In DNA, the CDR3 is TGTGCCACCAGCCCGTCCGGGACAGGGGTATCACCTAATGAAAAACTGTTTTTT. Translated: CATSPSGTGVSPNEKLFF.

This clone has a handful of counts. The V and J genes are TRBV5-1 and TRBJ1-3; 10 bases agree with TRBD1. Germline-derived CDR1 and CDR2 are SGHRS and YFSETQ. V shed 4 bases, J shed 4 bases, and the junction held 2 bases outside the gene matches. CDR3 size: 14 residues. Written as DNA, the CDR3 is TGCGCCAGCAGCCTGGACAGGGGGGGAAACACCATATATTTT. Its protein product is CASSLDRGGNTIYF.

The chain joins TRBV29-1 to TRBJ2-3; D is undetermined. The CDR3 extends over 15 amino acids. CDR1 SQVTM and CDR2 ANQGSEA come from the germline V gene. Trimming removed 7 bases from V and 0 bases from J, with 17 bases in between. The CDR3 bases are TGCAGCGCCTACGGAAGACCCGGGAGCACAGATACGCAGTATTTT. Its protein product is CSAYGRPGSTDTQYF.

The J gene is TRBJ1-2, the V gene TRBV5-4; TRBD1 aligns across 10 bases. The ends lost 0 bases at V and 4 bases at J; junction bases unmatched: 3. This CDR3 spans 15 amino acids. CDR1 is SGHNT and CDR2 is YYREEE in the germline V gene (reference sequence). CDR3 bases: TGTGCCAGCAGCTTGGGGACAGGGGGGGTCTATGGCTACACCTTC. This gives the protein CASSLGTGGVYGYTF.

The chain uses TRBV7-2 and TRBJ2-7; 10 bases fit TRBD2. Trimming cost V 2 bases and J 4 bases; bases outside gene matches: 8. The CDR3 is 16 amino acids. Germline values: CDR1 SGHTA, CDR2 FQGNSA. CDR3 DNA sequence: TGTGCCAGCAGCTTATTGGTAGCGGGGGGTAGGTACGAGCAGTACTTC. This sequence encodes CASSLLVAGGRYEQYF.

This chain connects TRBV12-5 to TRBJ1-1; D may be TRBD1 (6 bases). CDR3 length equals 13 residues. CDR1 is LGHNT, CDR2 FRNRAP, per germline. Trimming left V 6 bases short and J 1 base short, with 9 bases between. CDR3 in DNA: TGTGCTAGTGGAGACAGGAGGAACACTGAAGCTTTCTTT. Residues: CASGDRRNTEAFF.

The rearrangement uses TRBV18 and TRBJ1-1; D is uncertain. This CDR3 has 17 amino acids. The germline gives CDR1 KGHSH, CDR2 LQKENI. The germline V and J ends were trimmed by 6 bases and 1 base, with 21 bases remaining between them. CDR3 coding DNA: TGTGCCAGCTCCCCGGGTCGCGGAGGAGTGTGGAACACTGAAGCTTTCTTT. Translated, it gives CASSPGRGGVWNTEAFF.

The rearrangement uses TRBV7-2 and TRBJ1-4, with 9 bases matching TRBD1. Looked up from germline, CDR1 is SGHTA and CDR2 is FQGNSA. This CDR3 is built from 17 residues. With V trimmed by 5 bases and J by 7 bases, 14 bases remained unmatched. Here the CDR3 reads CASSPQYPTGGGEKLFF. The CDR3 DNA reads TGTGCCAGCAGCCCTCAATACCCGACAGGGGGTGGTGAAAAACTGTTTTTT.

The rearrangement joins TRBV5-4 to TRBJ2-7, with D maybe TRBD2 (6 bases). This CDR3 region has 15 residues. Germline CDR1 and CDR2: SGHNT and YYREEE (reference sequence). The V and J ends lost 1 base and 0 bases respectively, with 11 bases between them. The CDR3 sequence: CASSLFTSSSYEQYF. CDR3 sequence (DNA): TGTGCCAGCAGCTTGTTTACTAGCAGCTCCTACGAGCAGTACTTC.